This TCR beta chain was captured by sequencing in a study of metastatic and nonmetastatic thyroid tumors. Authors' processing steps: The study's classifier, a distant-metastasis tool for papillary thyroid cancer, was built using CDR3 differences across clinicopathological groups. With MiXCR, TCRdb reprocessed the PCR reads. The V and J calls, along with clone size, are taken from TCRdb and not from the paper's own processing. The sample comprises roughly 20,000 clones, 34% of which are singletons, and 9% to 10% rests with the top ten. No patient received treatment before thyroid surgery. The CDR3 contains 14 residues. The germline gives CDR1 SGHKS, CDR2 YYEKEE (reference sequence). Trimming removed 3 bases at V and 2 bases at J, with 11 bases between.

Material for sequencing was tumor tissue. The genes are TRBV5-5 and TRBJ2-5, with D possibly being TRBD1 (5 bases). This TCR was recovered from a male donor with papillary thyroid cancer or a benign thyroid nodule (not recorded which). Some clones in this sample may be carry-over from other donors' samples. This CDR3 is CASSSTGFQETQYF. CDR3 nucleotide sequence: TGTGCCAGCAGCTCTACAGGTTTTCAAGAGACCCAGTACTTC. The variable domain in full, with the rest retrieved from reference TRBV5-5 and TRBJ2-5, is DAGVTQSPTHLIKTRGQQVTLRCSPISGHKSVSWYQQVLGQGPQFIFQYYEKEERGRGNFPDRFSARQFPNYSSELNVNALLLGDSALYLCASSSTGFQETQYFGPGTRLLVL.